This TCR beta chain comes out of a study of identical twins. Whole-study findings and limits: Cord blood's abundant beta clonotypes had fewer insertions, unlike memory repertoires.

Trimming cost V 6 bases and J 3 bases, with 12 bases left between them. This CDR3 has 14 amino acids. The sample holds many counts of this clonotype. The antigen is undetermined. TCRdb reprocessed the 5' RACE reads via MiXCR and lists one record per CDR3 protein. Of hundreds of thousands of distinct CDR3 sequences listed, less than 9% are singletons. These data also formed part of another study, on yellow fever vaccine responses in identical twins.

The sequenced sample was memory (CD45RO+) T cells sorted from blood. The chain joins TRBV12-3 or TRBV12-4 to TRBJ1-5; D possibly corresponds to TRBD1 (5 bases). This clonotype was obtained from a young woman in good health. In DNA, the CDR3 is TGTGCCAGCAGGGAAACAGGAAACAATCAGCCCCAGCATTTT. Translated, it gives CASRETGNNQPQHF.